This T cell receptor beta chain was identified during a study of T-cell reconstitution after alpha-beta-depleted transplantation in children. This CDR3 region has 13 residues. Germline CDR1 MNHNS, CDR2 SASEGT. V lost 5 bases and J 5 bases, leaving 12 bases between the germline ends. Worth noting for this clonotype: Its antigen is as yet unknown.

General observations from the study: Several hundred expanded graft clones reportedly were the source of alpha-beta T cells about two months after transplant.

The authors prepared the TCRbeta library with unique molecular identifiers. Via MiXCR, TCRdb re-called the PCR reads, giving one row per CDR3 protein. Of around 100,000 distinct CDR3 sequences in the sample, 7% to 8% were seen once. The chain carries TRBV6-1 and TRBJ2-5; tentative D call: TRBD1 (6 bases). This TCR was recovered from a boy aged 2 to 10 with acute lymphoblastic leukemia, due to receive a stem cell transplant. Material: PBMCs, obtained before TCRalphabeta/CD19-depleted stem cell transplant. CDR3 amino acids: CASSPQGRETQYF. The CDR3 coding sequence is TGTGCCAGCAGTCCCCAGGGGCGGGAGACCCAGTACTTC.